This entry lists 10 T cell receptor beta chains sequenced from one sample in a study of T cells after yellow fever vaccination. TCRdb reprocessed the 5' RACE reads via MiXCR and lists one record per CDR3 protein. The table includes roughly 400,000 distinct CDR3 sequences, 18% detected once. The sample in question was PBMCs, obtained before the yellow fever booster vaccination. These receptors all stem from a man between 18 and 29 years old who received the YFV17D yellow fever vaccine.

This rearrangement joins TRBV28 to TRBJ2-5, with TRBD2 matching over 9 bases. CDR1 and CDR2 from the germline V gene are MDHEN and SYDVKM. The length of the CDR3 is 15 residues. Trimming at V came to 3 bases and at J to 5 bases, leaving 7 bases not matched to a gene. The CDR3 bases are TGTGCCAGCAGTTTCGCGGGGGGGCTTGCTGAGACCCAGTACTTC. Encoded protein: CASSFAGGLAETQYF. Looking up the rest from reference TRBV28 and TRBJ2-5 gives the full variable domain: DVKVTQSSRYLVKRTGEKVFLECVQDMDHENMFWYRQDPGLGLRLIYFSYDVKMKEKGDIPEGYSVSREKKERFSLILESASTNQTSMYLCASSFAGGLAETQYFGPGTRLLVL.

V usage is TRBV5-4 and J usage is TRBJ1-3, with a possible D match to TRBD1 (5 bases). This CDR3 has 14 amino acids. CDR1 SGHNT and CDR2 YYREEE come from the germline V gene (reference sequence). Trimming cost V 9 bases and J 0 bases, with 13 bases left between them. The CDR3 DNA reads TGTGCCACCCGGGACGGAAGCTCTGGAAACACCATATATTTT. This translates into CATRDGSSGNTIYF.

This clonotype was picked up many times. The chain uses TRBV12-3 or TRBV12-4 and TRBJ1-1; D is undetermined. V was cut by 6 bases and J by 5 bases, with 13 bases left in between. The CDR3 runs 13 residues. The CDR3 sequence: CASRPTRITEAFF. The CDR3 DNA follows: TGTGCCAGCAGACCGACACGAATAACTGAAGCTTTCTTT.

V is TRBV20-1 and J is TRBJ2-3; TRBD2 agrees at 14 bases. V lost 5 bases to trimming and J lost 3 bases; unmatched junction nucleotides: 13. Germline V gene data show CDR1 as DFQATT and CDR2 as SNEGSKA (reference sequence). This CDR3 contains 18 residues. CDR3 loop: CSARLSRTSGGKTDTQYF. The CDR3 region has the DNA TGCAGTGCTCGACTTTCTCGGACTAGCGGGGGGAAGACAGATACGCAGTATTTT.

There are a few counts of this clonotype. The chain combines TRBV6-1 with TRBJ1-5; TRBD1 is a possible D gene (5 bases). The CDR3 consists of 15 residues. V lost 6 bases, J lost 5 bases, and 17 bases lay in between. Germline V gives CDR1 MNHNS, CDR2 SASEGT. As DNA, the CDR3 is TGTGCCAGCAGAACGCCTACAGGAACAGATCAGCCCCAGCATTTT. Translated, it gives CASRTPTGTDQPQHF.

The chain joins TRBV20-1 to TRBJ1-4; D is uncertain. V was cut by 6 bases and J by 0 bases, with 8 bases left in between. Germline V gives CDR1 DFQATT, CDR2 SNEGSKA (reference sequence). CDR3 length: 13 amino acids. CDR3 protein: CSARIATNEKLFF. CDR3 nucleotide sequence: TGCAGTGCGAGGATCGCAACTAATGAAAAACTGTTTTTT.

In its sample, this clonotype was seen a few times. The V gene is TRBV29-1, the J gene TRBJ2-1, with D possibly matching TRBD2 (5 bases). Germline CDR1 is SQVTM and CDR2 is ANQGSEA. V lost 8 bases and J lost 8, with 25 bases in between. The CDR3 consists of 15 residues. DNA of the CDR3: TGCAGCTCCACGCACGGGATAAGCGTTCGCGATGAGCAGTTCTTC. This gives the protein CSSTHGISVRDEQFF.

This clonotype was counted ten times or more. The V gene is TRBV7-3, the J gene TRBJ1-2; no clear D gene. The V gene's germline CDR1 is SGHTA and CDR2 FQGTGA. The CDR3 spans 13 residues. Trimming stripped 3 bases from V and 6 bases from J, with 11 bases between. Here the CDR3 reads CASSFPELNGYTF. For the CDR3, the DNA is TGTGCCAGCAGCTTCCCGGAACTCAATGGCTACACCTTC.

The chain is built from TRBV27 and TRBJ1-3, with 7 bases fitting TRBD1. Losses at the gene ends were 6 bases for V and 14 bases for J; bases not matched to a gene: 10. CDR3 length: 12 residues. Looked up from germline, CDR1 is MNHEY and CDR2 is SMNVEV (reference sequence). Written as DNA, the CDR3 is TGTGCCAGCAGCCGATGGGGACAGCAAGTATATTTT. As protein: CASSRWGQQVYF.

This clonotype has only a few counts. The gene calls are TRBV12-3 or TRBV12-4 and TRBJ2-1; no clear D gene. The ends were cut back, 1 base at V and 10 bases at J, with 8 bases in the middle. The CDR3 is made up of 12 amino acids. The CDR3 region is CASSLGTPEQFF. The CDR3 bases are TGTGCCAGCAGTTTAGGGACCCCCGAGCAGTTCTTC.